Each of the 23 T cell receptor beta chains below was sequenced from the same sample in a study of cytomegalovirus exposure and HLA in healthy donors. The PCR made use of 60 Vbeta and 13 Jbeta primers. Repertoires were generated with immunoSEQ multiplex PCR, while TCRdb's copy carries only in-frame clones and drops some. The sample records under 110,000 clones, about 80% being singletons. The source material was PBMCs. These receptors were obtained from a man aged 40-55 years in good health and CMV-seronegative.

This chain joins TRBV6-4 and TRBJ2-2; perhaps TRBD1 as D (6 bases). The CDR3 spans 14 residues. Germline assignment: CDR1 MRHNA and CDR2 SNTAGT. V was clipped by 0 bases and J by 5 bases, with 7 bases between them. The CDR3 region is CASSDSGGTGELFF. The CDR3 DNA follows: TGTGCCAGCAGTGACTCAGGGGGAACCGGGGAGCTGTTTTTT.

Only one count was recorded for this clone. The V gene is TRBV7-2, the J gene TRBJ1-4; TRBD1 matches at 7 bases. Germline loops: CDR1 SGHTA, CDR2 FQGNSA. The trim removed 5 bases at V and 7 bases at J, leaving 7 bases unmatched. This CDR3 is built from 14 residues. The CDR3 DNA sequence: TGTGCCAGCAGCAGGGACAGACAGTCTGAAAAACTGTTTTTT. Encoded protein: CASSRDRQSEKLFF.

The V and J genes are TRBV6-1 and TRBJ1-4, with D maybe TRBD1 (5 bases). The length of the CDR3 is 15 residues. Deletions cut 0 bases from V and 8 bases from J, with 13 bases between. CDR1 and CDR2 from the germline V gene are MNHNS and SASEGT. As DNA, the CDR3 is TGTGCCAGCAGTGAAGCGGTGGAGGGGTGGGAAAAACTGTTTTTT. Its protein product is CASSEAVEGWEKLFF.

This sequence joins TRBV7-2 and TRBJ1-4; D is possibly TRBD1 (6 bases). V lost 5 bases to trimming and J lost 3 bases, with 13 bases between them. CDR1 is SGHTA, CDR2 FQGNSA, per germline. The CDR3 sequence is 15 residues long. The CDR3 sequence: CASSVGTRANEKLFF. The CDR3 DNA reads as TGTGCCAGCAGCGTCGGGACACGCGCTAATGAAAAACTGTTTTTT.

This clone was observed a handful of times. The chain joins TRBV9 to TRBJ1-5; a weak D match, TRBD1 (6 bases). The ends were cut back, 3 bases at V and 7 bases at J, with 11 bases in the middle. In germline, CDR1 is SGDLS, CDR2 YYNGEE. This CDR3 comprises 13 residues. The CDR3, as DNA: TGTGCCAGCAGCGAACAGGGCTGGCAGCCCCAGCATTTT. Translation gives CASSEQGWQPQHF.

This chain connects TRBV27 to TRBJ2-2; 10 nucleotides line up with TRBD1. CDR1 is MNHEY and CDR2 is SMNVEV in the germline V gene (reference sequence). With V trimmed by 5 bases and J by 8 bases, 11 bases remained unmatched. The length of the CDR3 is 16 residues. CDR3 bases: TGTGCCAGCAGTCCTACCGGGACAGGGGTTAATGGGGAGCTGTTTTTT. Amino acids: CASSPTGTGVNGELFF.

This clone showed up just a few times. This chain connects TRBV28 to TRBJ2-2; tentative D call: TRBD1 (5 bases). CDR1 is MDHEN, CDR2 SYDVKM, per germline. CDR3 length: 14 amino acids. V lost 5 bases to trimming and J lost 7 bases, with 14 bases between them. The CDR3 loop reads CASSQGFKRGELFF. The CDR3 region has the DNA TGTGCCAGCAGTCAGGGTTTTAAGCGCGGGGAGCTGTTTTTT.

This clone was seen only once. The chain links TRBV6-1 to TRBJ1-3, with D maybe TRBD1 (5 bases). From germline, CDR1 is MNHNS and CDR2 SASEGT. V gave up 4 bases and J gave up 5 bases, with 15 bases separating them. The CDR3 consists of 15 residues. As DNA, the CDR3 is TGTGCCAGCAGTGCGGGGGGTGAGGGTCGAAACACCATATATTTT. It translates to CASSAGGEGRNTIYF.

A single count supports this clone. This chain connects TRBV5-4 to TRBJ2-7; 9 nucleotides align to TRBD2. The CDR3 extends over 14 amino acids. J lost 6 bases, V lost 2 bases, and 6 bases had no gene match. Germline V gives CDR1 SGHNT, CDR2 YYREEE (reference sequence). The CDR3 region has the DNA TGTGCCAGCAGCTTACGGCGGGGGGGCCGCGAGCAGTACGTC. It codes for CASSLRRGGREQYV.

This chain connects TRBV6-6 to TRBJ1-4; D possibly corresponds to TRBD1 (5 bases). V gave up 7 bases and J gave up 2 bases, with 14 bases separating them. This CDR3 has 15 residues. Per the germline V gene, CDR1 is MNHNY and CDR2 is SVGAGI (reference sequence). CDR3 in amino acids: CASTKGTVTNEKLFF. The DNA of the CDR3 is TGTGCCAGCACCAAAGGGACTGTTACTAATGAAAAACTGTTTTTT.

This chain joins TRBV5-1 and TRBJ2-7, with 8 bases lining up with TRBD1. Germline CDR1 SGHRS, CDR2 YFSETQ. With 3 bases clipped from V and 1 base from J, the junction kept 3 bases outside the gene matches. This CDR3 is built from 14 residues. Written as DNA, the CDR3 is TGCGCCAGCAGCTACTGGACAGGGTCCTACGAGCAGTACTTC. This encodes CASSYWTGSYEQYF.

This chain connects TRBV2 to TRBJ1-2; 8 nucleotides match TRBD1. Germline lookup yields CDR1 SNHLY and CDR2 FYNNEI. The CDR3 is 14 amino acids. J lost 10 bases, V lost 6 bases, and 13 bases had no gene match. The DNA for the CDR3 is TGTGCCAGCAGGGCGAGGCAGGGGGCTTGGTTCTACACCTTC. It is translated as CASRARQGAWFYTF.

The rearrangement links TRBV30 to TRBJ1-2; a weak D match, TRBD1 (6 bases). CDR1 GTSNPN and CDR2 SVGIG come from the germline V gene (reference sequence). The CDR3 has 13 residues. The V end lost 3 bases, the J end lost 5 bases, and 13 bases lay between the germline ends. CDR3 DNA sequence: TGTGCCTGGAGCGGAACAGGGCCATATGGCTACACCTTC. This translates into CAWSGTGPYGYTF.

This chain links TRBV4-1 with TRBJ1-2; a weak D match, TRBD1 (6 bases). There are 16 residues in the CDR3. V lost 0 bases, J lost 2 bases, and 13 bases lay in between. The germline V gene encodes CDR1 MGHRA and CDR2 YSYEKL. The CDR3 loop is CASSQELGDTNYGYTF. Written as DNA, the CDR3 is TGCGCCAGCAGCCAAGAATTAGGGGACACAAACTATGGCTACACCTTC.

This clone was observed a handful of times. The chain is built from TRBV12-5 and TRBJ2-5, with a tentative D call TRBD2 (5 bases). The DNA end favors TRBJ2-7, so the J call may be wrong. The CDR3 loop spans 15 amino acids. Germline lookup yields CDR1 LGHNT and CDR2 FRNRAP. CDR3 amino acids: CASARQRTPSYEQYF. CDR3 in DNA: TGTGCTAGTGCGAGGCAGCGGACCCCCTCCTACGAGCAGTACTTC.

The sample holds a few counts of this clone. This chain joins TRBV29-1 and TRBJ1-2; 8 nucleotides match TRBD1. This CDR3 has 15 amino acids. Per germline, CDR1 SQVTM and CDR2 ANQGSEA. V was clipped by 7 bases and J by 3 bases; unmatched bases: 13. The DNA for the CDR3 is TGCAGCGGGAAGACAGGGGTGGATCAGGACTATGGCTACACCTTC. Its protein is CSGKTGVDQDYGYTF.

V and J are TRBV7-2 and TRBJ1-1; D gene uncertain. Deletions cut 2 bases from V and 3 bases from J, with 16 bases between. CDR3 length: 16 residues. CDR1 and CDR2 (germline): SGHTA, FQGNSA. The CDR3 DNA reads TGTGCCAGCAGCTTAATTAGCTTTGGCGGGTACACTGAAGCTTTCTTT. Translated, it gives CASSLISFGGYTEAFF.

V is TRBV7-2 and J is TRBJ2-7, with TRBD2 matching over 12 bases. Germline trimming cut 0 bases from V and 4 bases from J; bases unmatched to any gene: 4. The CDR3 is made up of 16 amino acids. Germline V CDR1 and CDR2: SGHTA, FQGNSA. DNA of the CDR3: TGTGCCAGCAGCTTAGCGGCTAGCGGGGGGGCGTACGAGCAGTACTTC. As protein: CASSLAASGGAYEQYF.

This sequence joins TRBV5-1 and TRBJ2-5; weak D call: TRBD1 (5 bases). The CDR3 length is 13 residues. V shed 4 bases and J shed 7 bases, with 14 bases lying between them. CDR1 is SGHRS, CDR2 YFSETQ, per germline. CDR3 nucleotide sequence: TGCGCCAGCAGCCTCGGGCCCCAGGGGACCCAGTACTTC. The encoded protein is CASSLGPQGTQYF.

The genes are TRBV7-9 and TRBJ2-1; 10 nucleotides agree with TRBD1. V gave up 1 base and J gave up 6 bases; unmatched junction bases: 0. Germline-derived CDR1 and CDR2 are SEHNR and FQNEAQ (reference sequence). The CDR3 length is 14 residues. CDR3 loop: CASSLGTGGNEQFF. The CDR3 coding sequence is TGTGCCAGCAGCTTAGGGACAGGGGGCAATGAGCAGTTCTTC.

Only one count was recorded for this clone. The chain combines TRBV6-5 with TRBJ2-7; 10 bases are shared with TRBD1. CDR3 length: 15 amino acids. J lost 4 bases, V lost 4 bases, and 7 bases had no gene match. Germline V gene data show CDR1 as MNHEY and CDR2 as SVGAGI. The DNA for the CDR3 is TGTGCCAGCAGTTCCCTAGGACAGGGGGAGTACGAGCAGTACTTC. Its translation is CASSSLGQGEYEQYF.

V usage is TRBV11-3 and J usage is TRBJ1-1; D unresolved. Trimming removed 0 bases from V and 8 bases from J, with 10 bases in between. Germline CDR1 SGHNT, CDR2 YENEEA. The CDR3 is 13 residues long. CDR3 sequence reads: CASSLDRRGEAFF. In DNA, the CDR3 is TGTGCCAGCAGCTTAGATCGAAGAGGCGAAGCTTTCTTT. Together with reference TRBV11-3 and TRBJ1-1, the CDR3 gives the full variable domain: EAGVVQSPRYKIIEKKQPVAFWCNPISGHNTLYWYLQNLGQGPELLIRYENEEAVDDSQLPKDRFSAERLKGVDSTLKIQPAELGDSAVYLCASSLDRRGEAFFGQGTRLTVV.

This clone was recorded a few times. V gene TRBV6-6 combines with J gene TRBJ1-2; no firm D call. The CDR3 runs 13 residues. Germline values: CDR1 MNHNY, CDR2 SVGAGI (reference sequence). Trimming left V 6 bases short and J 6 bases short, with 14 bases between. This CDR3 is CASSPGGRDGYTF. CDR3 DNA sequence: TGTGCCAGCAGCCCCGGAGGAAGAGATGGCTACACCTTC.